The 15 T cell receptor beta chains reported below all come from one sample, sequenced in a study of T cells in women clearing cervical HPV infection (dated by TCRdb to the late 2010s). The protocol used for the library was the immunoSEQ multiplex PCR assay. TCRdb stores this immuneACCESS table with in-frame sequences only. Part of the clones is absent; in the studies checked, under half of the shortfall reflects unresolved V genes, and no reason is known for the rest. This sample's table has entries for some 23,000 clones. The ten largest clones capture 7.5% to 9.5% of the sample. The material sequenced was blood buffy coat. The receptors shown here come from a woman aged 18 to 69 with a cervical HPV16 infection that either progressed to CIN3+ or cleared (not recorded which).

To note about this clone: The read halts 3 residues ahead of the CDR3 end, with the missing end drawn from the germline J gene. The J gene is TRBJ1-1, the V gene TRBV6-2 or TRBV6-3; maybe TRBD1 (5 bases). CDR3 size: 11 residues. Germline V CDR1 and CDR2: MNHEY, SVGEGT. CDR3 DNA (partial): TGTGCCAGCAGCAACGGGGGGAGA. It specifies CASSNGGR. The whole CDR3 is CASSNGGRAFF.

Of note for this clone: From the germline J gene comes the end of the CDR3, since the read stops 3 residues before it. The rearrangement links TRBV7-9 to TRBJ2-7; TRBD2 might be the D (6 bases). CDR3 length: 15 residues. Trimming removed 4 bases from V and 5 bases from J, with 18 bases in between. Germline-derived CDR1 and CDR2 are SEHNR and FQNEAQ (reference sequence). The CDR3 DNA, read in part, is TGTGCCAGCAGCTACATTACCGGGACTCTCAACGAG. It is translated as CASSYITGTLNE. The full CDR3 sequence reads CASSYITGTLNEQYF.

Notes on this clone: The CDR3 extends 3 residues past the end of the read, so its final part is completed from the germline J gene. The chain employs TRBV20-1 and TRBJ2-3, with D perhaps TRBD2 (6 bases). Germline V gives CDR1 DFQATT, CDR2 SNEGSKA (reference sequence). V gave up 0 bases and J gave up 3 bases, with 13 bases separating them. This CDR3 contains 15 residues. The part of the CDR3 DNA that was read is TGCAGTGCTAGAGATCTAGCGAAGGGGACAGATACG. The encoded protein is CSARDLAKGTDT. The complete CDR3 reads CSARDLAKGTDTQYF.

About this clone: Sequencing ends 3 residues short of the CDR3 end; the germline J gene provides the rest. The chain links TRBV7-9 to TRBJ1-1; 7 positions agree with TRBD1. Germline V gene lookup returns CDR1 SEHNR and CDR2 FQNEAQ (reference sequence). The CDR3 totals 15 residues. Unmatched junction bases numbered 6, after V lost 5 bases and J lost 0 bases. CDR3 DNA, as far as it was read: TGTGCCAGCAGCCACGGACAGGTCATGAACACTGAA. Amino acid sequence: CASSHGQVMNTE. The CDR3 as a whole reads CASSHGQVMNTEAFF.

As regards this clone: The read is 3 residues too short to cover the CDR3 end, so that end is filled in from the germline J gene. V usage is TRBV7-6 and J usage is TRBJ1-3; no clear D. The germline CDR1 and CDR2 sequences are SGHVS and FNYEAQ. Trimming removed 2 bases from V and 3 bases from J, with 8 bases in between. The CDR3 runs 14 residues. The sequenced CDR3 bases are TGTGCCAGCAGCTTAATAGGGCTTGGAAACACC. Its translation is CASSLIGLGNT. The whole CDR3 reads CASSLIGLGNTIYF.

A note on this clone: An end of the junction differs from the germline gene, which may be a read error. With the read ending 3 residues before the CDR3 end, the germline J gene is used to fill in that end. This rearrangement joins TRBV7-9 to TRBJ1-2; 10 bases line up with TRBD1. The CDR3 loop spans 15 amino acids. From germline, CDR1 is SEHNR and CDR2 FQNEAQ (reference sequence). CDR3 amino acids: CANSLGQGKIYGYTF. The CDR3 bases that were read are TGTGCCAACAGCTTGGGACAGGGGAAAATCTATGGC.

Note on this clone: The CDR3 end falls 3 residues outside the read, so it is completed with the germline J gene. This chain joins TRBV6-1 and TRBJ2-5; D is ambiguous. The V and J ends lost 2 bases and 5 bases respectively, with 9 bases between them. Germline loops: CDR1 MNHNS, CDR2 SASEGT. The CDR3 loop spans 13 amino acids. The part of the CDR3 DNA that was read is TGTGCCAGCAGTGAATGGGCATCGGAGACC. It codes for CASSEWASET. The entire CDR3 sequence reads CASSEWASETQYF.

Regarding this clone: The observed sequence ends 3 residues before the CDR3 terminus, with the missing tail filled in from the germline J gene. V gene TRBV5-1 combines with J gene TRBJ2-7, with TRBD1 identical over 7 bases. J lost 4 bases, V lost 0 bases, and 4 bases had no gene match. The CDR3 length is 14 residues. Germline lookup yields CDR1 SGHRS and CDR2 YFSETQ. Partial CDR3 DNA: TGCGCCAGCAGCTTGGGGCAGGGGGAGTACGAG. This codes for CASSLGQGEYE. The full CDR3 sequence reads CASSLGQGEYEQYF.

As to this clone: The CDR3 extends 3 residues past the end of the read, so its final part is completed from the germline J gene. J is TRBJ2-7 and V is TRBV11-2, with 7 positions matching TRBD1. Germline CDR1 reads SGHAT; CDR2 reads FQNNGV. V gave up 2 bases and J gave up 0 bases; unmatched junction bases: 4. This CDR3 has 15 residues. The CDR3: CASSLSRGSSYEQYF. The sequenced CDR3 bases are TGTGCCAGCAGCTTAAGCAGGGGGAGCTCCTACGAG.

A word on this clone: The read gets to within 3 residues of the CDR3 end, and the germline J gene fills in the rest. V gene TRBV7-6 combines with J gene TRBJ2-1, with D possibly TRBD1 on 5 matching bases. Germline loops: CDR1 SGHVS, CDR2 FNYEAQ. The CDR3 has 13 residues. V was clipped by 5 bases and J by 3 bases, with 8 bases between them. CDR3 sequence: CASSPRGYNEQFF. The part of the CDR3 DNA that was read is TGTGCCAGCAGCCCAAGGGGCTACAATGAG.

Comments on this clone: The CDR3 end lies 3 residues beyond the end of the read and is filled in from the germline J gene. V and J are TRBV7-6 and TRBJ2-7; 10 positions agree with TRBD1. V was clipped by 2 bases and J by 2 bases; unmatched bases: 6. Per the germline V gene, CDR1 is SGHVS and CDR2 is FNYEAQ. The CDR3 loop spans 16 amino acids. Partial CDR3 DNA: TGTGCCAGCAGCTTAACGACCGGGACAGGGGCCTACGAG. Residues: CASSLTTGTGAYE. The whole CDR3 sequence reads CASSLTTGTGAYEQYF.

Points on this clone: Read sequence stops 3 residues before the CDR3 end, and the germline J gene provides the missing end. The chain joins TRBV10-3 to TRBJ2-5; 7 positions match TRBD1. Germline assignment: CDR1 ENHRY and CDR2 SYGVKD. The V segment lost 7 bases and the J segment 0 bases; nucleotides outside the gene matches: 8. This CDR3 has 15 amino acids. CDR3 DNA, as far as it was read: TGTGCCATCAAGGGTGCCAGGGGGAACCAAGAGACC. It encodes CAIKGARGNQET. The whole CDR3 is CAIKGARGNQETQYF.

About this clone: The read is 3 residues too short to cover the CDR3 end, so that end is filled in from the germline J gene. This rearrangement joins TRBV2 to TRBJ1-5; a possible D gene is TRBD1 (5 bases). The CDR3 has 16 residues. Trimming cost V 5 bases and J 0 bases, with 14 bases left between them. Germline V gene data show CDR1 as SNHLY and CDR2 as FYNNEI. The part of the CDR3 DNA that was read is TGTGCCAGCAGTCTTCTGACAGTGCTTAGCAATCAGCCC. Its translation: CASSLLTVLSNQP. The entire CDR3 sequence reads CASSLLTVLSNQPQHF.

As regards this clone: The read ends 3 residues early relative to the CDR3; the germline J gene fills the gap. The chain employs TRBV20-1 and TRBJ2-1; D call uncertain. The CDR3 sequence is 13 residues long. Trimming took off 3 bases at V and 0 bases at J, with 6 bases between the two ends. Germline V gene sequence: CDR1 DFQATT, CDR2 SNEGSKA (reference sequence). The CDR3 here is CSASSRSYNEQFF. CDR3 bases read: TGCAGTGCTAGTTCCCGCTCCTACAATGAG.

Remarks on this clone: The read ends 3 residues shy of where the CDR3 ends; the end is completed using the germline J gene. The chain employs TRBV7-2 and TRBJ2-7; D perhaps matches TRBD1 (5 bases). Trimming stripped 5 bases from V and 2 bases from J, with 13 bases between. This CDR3 is 14 amino acids long. Looked up from germline, CDR1 is SGHTA and CDR2 is FQGNSA. The part of the CDR3 DNA that was read is TGTGCCAGCAGCCTACCTGGACACACCTACGAG. Amino acids: CASSLPGHTYE. In full, the CDR3 reads CASSLPGHTYEQYF.